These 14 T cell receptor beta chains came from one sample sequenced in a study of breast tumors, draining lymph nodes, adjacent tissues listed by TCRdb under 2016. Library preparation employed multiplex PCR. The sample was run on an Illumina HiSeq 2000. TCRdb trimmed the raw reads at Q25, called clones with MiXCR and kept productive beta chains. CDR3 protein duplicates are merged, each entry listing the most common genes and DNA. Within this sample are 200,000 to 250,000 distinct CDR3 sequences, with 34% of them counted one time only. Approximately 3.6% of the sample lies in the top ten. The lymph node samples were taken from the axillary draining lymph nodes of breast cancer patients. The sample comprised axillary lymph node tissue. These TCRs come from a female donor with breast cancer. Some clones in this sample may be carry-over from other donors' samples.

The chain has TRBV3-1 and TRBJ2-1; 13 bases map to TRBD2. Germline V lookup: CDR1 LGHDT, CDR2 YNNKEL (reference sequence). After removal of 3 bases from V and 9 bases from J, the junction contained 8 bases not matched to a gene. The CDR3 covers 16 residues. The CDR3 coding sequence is TGTGCCAGCAGCCATTCGACTAGCGGGAGGAGAAGTGAGCAGTTCTTC. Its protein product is CASSHSTSGRRSEQFF.

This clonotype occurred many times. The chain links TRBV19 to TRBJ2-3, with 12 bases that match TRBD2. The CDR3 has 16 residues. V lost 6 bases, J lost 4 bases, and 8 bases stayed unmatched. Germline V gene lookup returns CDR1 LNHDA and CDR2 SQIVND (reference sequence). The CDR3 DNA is TGTGCCAGTAGACCTCTAGCGGGAGGGCCCCCAGATACGCAGTATTTT. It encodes CASRPLAGGPPDTQYF.

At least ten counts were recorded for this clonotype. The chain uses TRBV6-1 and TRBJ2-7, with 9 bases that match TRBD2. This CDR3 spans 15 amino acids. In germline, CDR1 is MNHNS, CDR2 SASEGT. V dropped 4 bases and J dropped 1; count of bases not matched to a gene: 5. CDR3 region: CASSALAGSSYEQYF. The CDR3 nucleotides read TGTGCCAGCAGTGCACTAGCGGGTTCTTCCTACGAGCAGTACTTC.

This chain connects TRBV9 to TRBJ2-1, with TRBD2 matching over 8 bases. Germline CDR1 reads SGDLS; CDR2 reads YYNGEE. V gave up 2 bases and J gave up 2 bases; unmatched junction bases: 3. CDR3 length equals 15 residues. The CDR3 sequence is CASSVSGRPYNEQFF. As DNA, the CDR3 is TGTGCCAGCAGCGTGAGCGGGAGACCCTACAATGAGCAGTTCTTC. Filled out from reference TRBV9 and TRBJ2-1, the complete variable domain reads DSGVTQTPKHLITATGQRVTLRCSPRSGDLSVYWYQQSLDQGLQFLIQYYNGEERAKGNILERFSAQQFPDLHSELNLSSLELGDSALYFCASSVSGRPYNEQFFGPGTRLTVL.

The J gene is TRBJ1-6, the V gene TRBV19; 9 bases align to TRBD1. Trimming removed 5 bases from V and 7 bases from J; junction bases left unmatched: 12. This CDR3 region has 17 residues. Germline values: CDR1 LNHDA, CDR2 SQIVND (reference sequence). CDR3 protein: CASSARIEGQGNSPLHF. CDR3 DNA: TGTGCCAGTAGTGCCCGTATCGAGGGACAGGGAAATTCACCCCTCCACTTT.

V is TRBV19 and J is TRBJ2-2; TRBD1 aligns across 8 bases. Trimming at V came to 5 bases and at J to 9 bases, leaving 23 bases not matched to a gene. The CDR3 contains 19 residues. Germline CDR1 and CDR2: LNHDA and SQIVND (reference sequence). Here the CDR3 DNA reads TGTGCCAGTAGTCCCGGCAGGGGGCGGGACAGCCTAGTAGGTCGGGAGCTGTTTTTT. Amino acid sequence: CASSPGRGRDSLVGRELFF.

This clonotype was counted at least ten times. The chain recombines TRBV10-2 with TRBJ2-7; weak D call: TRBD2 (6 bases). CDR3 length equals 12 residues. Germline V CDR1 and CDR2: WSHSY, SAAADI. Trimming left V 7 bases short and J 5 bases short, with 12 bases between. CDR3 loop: CASKNGGDEQYF. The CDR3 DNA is TGCGCCAGCAAAAACGGAGGGGACGAGCAGTACTTC.

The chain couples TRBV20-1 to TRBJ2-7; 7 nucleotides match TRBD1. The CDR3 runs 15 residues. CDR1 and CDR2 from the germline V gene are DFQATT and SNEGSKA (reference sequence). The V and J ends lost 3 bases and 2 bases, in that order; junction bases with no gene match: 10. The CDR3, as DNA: TGCAGTGCTAGCAGGCGAGGGGGCTCAACCTACGAGCAGTACTTC. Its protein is CSASRRGGSTYEQYF.

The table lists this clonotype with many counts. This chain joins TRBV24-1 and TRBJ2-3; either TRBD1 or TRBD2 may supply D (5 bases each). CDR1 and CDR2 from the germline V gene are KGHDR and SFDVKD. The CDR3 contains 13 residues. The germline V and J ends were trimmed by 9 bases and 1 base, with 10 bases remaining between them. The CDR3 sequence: CATWGSGTDTQYF. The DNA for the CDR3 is TGTGCCACCTGGGGGAGTGGCACAGATACGCAGTATTTT.

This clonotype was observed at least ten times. The CDR3 nucleotides are TGCGCCAGCAGCGCCGGGACAGGGGTGTACAATGAGCAGTTCTTC. This translates into CASSAGTGVYNEQFF. The rearrangement uses TRBV10-2 and TRBJ2-1; 10 positions match TRBD1. V shed 6 bases, J shed 4 bases, and the junction held 6 bases outside the gene matches. The CDR3 extends over 15 amino acids. The germline V gene encodes CDR1 WSHSY and CDR2 SAAADI.

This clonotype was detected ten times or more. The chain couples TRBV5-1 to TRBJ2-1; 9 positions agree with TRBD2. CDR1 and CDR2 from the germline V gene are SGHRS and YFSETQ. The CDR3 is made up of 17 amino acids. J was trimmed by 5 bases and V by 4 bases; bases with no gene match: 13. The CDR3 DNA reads TGCGCCAGCAGCCCCGGCGGGGGGGCAGGGAGGGACAATGAGCAGTTCTTC. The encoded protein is CASSPGGGAGRDNEQFF.

The CDR3 DNA sequence: TGTGCCATCGAGGAGAAGAATACCGGGGAGCTGTTTTTT. This translates into CAIEEKNTGELFF. This chain connects TRBV10-3 to TRBJ2-2; D is uncertain. The CDR3 runs to 13 residues. CDR1 is ENHRY, CDR2 SYGVKD, per germline. Between the trimmed V and J ends, which lost 8 bases and 5 bases, there was a span of 12 bases.

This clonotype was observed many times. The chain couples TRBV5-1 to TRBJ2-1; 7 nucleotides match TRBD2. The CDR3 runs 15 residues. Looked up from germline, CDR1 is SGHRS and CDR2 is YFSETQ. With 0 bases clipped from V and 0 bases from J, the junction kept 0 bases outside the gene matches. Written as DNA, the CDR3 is TGCGCCAGCAGCTTGGGGACTAGCTCCTACAATGAGCAGTTCTTC. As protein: CASSLGTSSYNEQFF.

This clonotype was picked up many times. The CDR3 loop reads CSANTLNEQFF. CDR3 sequence (DNA): TGCAGTGCAAACACGTTAAATGAGCAGTTCTTC. V and J are TRBV20-1 and TRBJ2-1, with unresolved D. The V end was cut by 6 bases, the J end by 7 bases, with 10 bases between. The CDR3 has 11 residues. From germline, CDR1 is DFQATT and CDR2 SNEGSKA (reference sequence).